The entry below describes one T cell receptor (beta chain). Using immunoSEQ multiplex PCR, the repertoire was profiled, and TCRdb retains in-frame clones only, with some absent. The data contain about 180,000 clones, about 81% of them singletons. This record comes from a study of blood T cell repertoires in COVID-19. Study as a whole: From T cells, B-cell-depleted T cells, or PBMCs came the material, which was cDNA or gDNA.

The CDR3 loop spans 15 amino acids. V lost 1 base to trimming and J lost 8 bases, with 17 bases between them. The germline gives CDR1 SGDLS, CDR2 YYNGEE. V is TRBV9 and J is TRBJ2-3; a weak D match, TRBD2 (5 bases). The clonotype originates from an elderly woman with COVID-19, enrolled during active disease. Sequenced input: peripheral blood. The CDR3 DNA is TGTGCCAGCAGCGTATCGAGGGCGGCGGGTGGTACGCAGTATTTT. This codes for CASSVSRAAGGTQYF.